A single sample is the source of the 31 T cell receptor beta chains below, sequenced in a study of blood T cell repertoires in COVID-19. Some clones are missing from TCRdb's copy, which holds only in-frame ones; the method was immunoSEQ multiplex PCR. The sample lists 350,000 to 500,000 clones, 70% to 90% occurring once. Material: PBMCs or T cells enriched from blood (not recorded which). All receptors come from a woman aged 18-30 years who had been exposed to COVID-19.

The V call is TRBV6-6, the J call TRBJ1-6; D gene uncertain. V was shortened by 2 bases and J by 8 bases, with 10 bases between the two germline ends. Germline V CDR1 and CDR2: MNHNY, SVGAGI (reference sequence). The CDR3 has 14 amino acids. The CDR3 nucleotides read TGTGCCAGCAGTTACGCGCTCGACTATTCACCCCTCCACTTT. Translated: CASSYALDYSPLHF.

The CDR3 region has the DNA TGTGCCAGCAGCTCCAGCGGCGGGGAGGCTTACAATGAGCAGTTCTTC. It yields the protein CASSSSGGEAYNEQFF. This rearrangement joins TRBV7-2 to TRBJ2-1; TRBD2 might be the D (6 bases). The CDR3 totals 16 residues. V lost 4 bases and J lost 4, with 17 bases in between. CDR1 and CDR2 from the germline V gene are SGHTA and FQGNSA.

V usage is TRBV4-2 and J usage is TRBJ1-1; D is perhaps TRBD1 (5 bases). The CDR3 totals 14 residues. Germline V gives CDR1 LGHNA, CDR2 YNFKEQ. V was trimmed by 4 bases and J by 4 bases, leaving 13 bases between them. The CDR3 sequence is CASSLGPQGTEAFF. The CDR3 coding sequence is TGTGCCAGCAGCCTCGGACCCCAGGGCACTGAAGCTTTCTTT.

The chain is built from TRBV3-1 (or the pseudogene TRBV3-2) and TRBJ1-6, with 7 bases fitting TRBD1. CDR1 is LGHDT, CDR2 YNNKEL, per germline (reference sequence). The CDR3 covers 15 residues. With 5 bases clipped from V and 7 bases from J, the junction kept 8 bases outside the gene matches. The CDR3: CASSSQDRSNSPLHF. The CDR3 DNA follows: TGTGCCAGCAGCTCCCAGGACAGGTCCAATTCACCCCTCCACTTT.

The gene calls are TRBV5-4 and TRBJ1-2, with D unresolved. V lost 4 bases, J lost 3 bases, and 16 bases lay in between. The germline V gene has CDR1 SGHNT and CDR2 YYREEE (reference sequence). CDR3 length: 15 amino acids. Written as DNA, the CDR3 is TGTGCCAGCAGCCGCCGCACGGTTGGAGACTATGGCTACACCTTC. Encoded protein: CASSRRTVGDYGYTF.

This chain joins TRBV6-5 and TRBJ2-7; TRBD1 matches at 9 bases. CDR3 size: 14 residues. Germline CDR1 reads MNHEY; CDR2 reads SVGAGI. Trimming removed 6 bases from V and 1 base from J; junction bases left unmatched: 4. CDR3 sequence: CASRRGQGSYEQYF. DNA for the CDR3: TGTGCCAGCAGGAGGGGACAGGGATCCTACGAGCAGTACTTC.

V gene TRBV5-5 combines with J gene TRBJ1-4, with D tentatively TRBD1 (5 bases). Trimming cost V 2 bases and J 4 bases, with 18 bases left between them. The CDR3 totals 17 residues. CDR1 and CDR2 from the germline V gene are SGHKS and YYEKEE (reference sequence). CDR3 in DNA: TGTGCCAGCAGCTTAATACTGGCGGACACGGATAATGAAAAACTGTTTTTT. Protein product: CASSLILADTDNEKLFF.

This chain uses TRBV3-1 (or the pseudogene TRBV3-2) with TRBJ1-6; D is undetermined. The V end lost 2 bases, the J end lost 10 bases, and 12 bases lay between the germline ends. CDR3 length: 14 residues. Germline CDR1 and CDR2: LGHDT and YNNKEL (reference sequence). The CDR3 DNA sequence: TGTGCCAGCAGCCAACGGGGTGGCGGGTCACCCCTCCACTTT. Translated: CASSQRGGGSPLHF.

V and J are TRBV21-1 and TRBJ2-7; the table gives TRBD1 as D, unverified against the DNA. TRBV21-1 is marked as a pseudogene. CDR3 length: 15 residues. Here the CDR3 reads CASSKGRTGEYEQYF. In nucleotides, the CDR3 is TGTGCCAGCAGCAAAGGGCGGACAGGGGAATACGAGCAGTACTTC.

V usage is TRBV10-3 and J usage is TRBJ2-1, with 7 bases fitting TRBD1. The trim removed 7 bases at V and 9 bases at J, leaving 9 bases unmatched. The CDR3 has 13 amino acids. CDR1 is ENHRY and CDR2 is SYGVKD in the germline V gene. The CDR3 loop is CAITAAQGTEQFF. For the CDR3, the DNA is TGTGCCATCACCGCTGCACAGGGGACTGAGCAGTTCTTC.

The chain recombines TRBV2 with TRBJ1-4; TRBD1 might be the D (5 bases). V lost 8 bases and J 0 bases, leaving 16 bases between the germline ends. The CDR3 runs 16 residues. The germline CDR1 and CDR2 sequences are SNHLY and FYNNEI. The CDR3 sequence: CASFVPDSATNEKLFF. The CDR3 coding sequence is TGTGCCAGCTTCGTTCCCGACAGTGCAACTAATGAAAAACTGTTTTTT.

V gene TRBV5-5 combines with J gene TRBJ2-1; 10 bases match TRBD2. This CDR3 region has 15 residues. Trimming cost V 4 bases and J 4 bases; bases outside gene matches: 5. The germline CDR1 and CDR2 sequences are SGHKS and YYEKEE (reference sequence). The CDR3 bases are TGTGCCAGCAGCAGCGGGACTAGCGATTACAATGAGCAGTTCTTC. Protein: CASSSGTSDYNEQFF. The full variable domain, completed using reference TRBV5-5 and TRBJ2-1, is DAGVTQSPTHLIKTRGQQVTLRCSPISGHKSVSWYQQVLGQGPQFIFQYYEKEERGRGNFPDRFSARQFPNYSSELNVNALLLGDSALYLCASSSGTSDYNEQFFGPGTRLTVL.

V is TRBV3-1 (or the pseudogene TRBV3-2) and J is TRBJ1-6; D uncertain. The length of the CDR3 is 14 residues. Germline lookup yields CDR1 LGHDT and CDR2 YNNKEL (reference sequence). V shed 4 bases and J shed 4 bases, with 8 bases lying between them. CDR3 in amino acids: CASSLTSYNSPLHF. The CDR3 DNA is TGTGCCAGCAGCCTAACAAGTTATAATTCACCCCTCCACTTT.

The chain has TRBV19 and TRBJ1-1, with D perhaps TRBD1 (5 bases). The CDR3 extends over 15 amino acids. Germline CDR1 LNHDA, CDR2 SQIVND (reference sequence). The V end lost 5 bases, the J end lost 1 base, and 14 bases lay between the germline ends. The CDR3 nucleotides are TGTGCCAGTAGTGAAGGGCTCGGGGGGAACACTGAAGCTTTCTTT. It specifies CASSEGLGGNTEAFF.

The chain uses TRBV28 and TRBJ2-1, with D maybe TRBD2 (6 bases). The V gene's germline CDR1 is MDHEN and CDR2 SYDVKM. The CDR3 runs 16 residues. Trimming left V 5 bases short and J 0 bases short, with 14 bases between. The CDR3, as DNA: TGTGCCAGCAGTATCACCGGGGGTCGCTCCTACAATGAGCAGTTCTTC. Protein sequence: CASSITGGRSYNEQFF. Together with reference TRBV28 and TRBJ2-1, the CDR3 gives the full variable domain: DVKVTQSSRYLVKRTGEKVFLECVQDMDHENMFWYRQDPGLGLRLIYFSYDVKMKEKGDIPEGYSVSREKKERFSLILESASTNQTSMYLCASSITGGRSYNEQFFGPGTRLTVL.

This chain joins TRBV19 and TRBJ2-2; 14 bases line up with TRBD2. The ends lost 7 bases at V and 1 base at J; junction bases unmatched: 11. Germline lookup yields CDR1 LNHDA and CDR2 SQIVND (reference sequence). This CDR3 has 19 amino acids. The CDR3 sequence: CASTRRGLAGDMNTGELFF. In DNA, the CDR3 is TGTGCCAGTACTAGAAGGGGACTAGCGGGGGACATGAACACCGGGGAGCTGTTTTTT.

The chain uses TRBV29-1 and TRBJ1-1, with a tentative D call TRBD1 (5 bases). The germline CDR1 and CDR2 sequences are SQVTM and ANQGSEA. The CDR3 runs 14 residues. V lost 0 bases to trimming and J lost 0 bases, with 8 bases between them. In DNA form, the CDR3 reads TGCAGCGTTGAAGAGACAGTAATGAACACTGAAGCTTTCTTT. It specifies CSVEETVMNTEAFF. Supplemented by reference TRBV29-1 and TRBJ1-1, the full variable domain reads SAVISQKPSRDICQRGTSLTIQCQVDSQVTMMFWYRQQPGQSLTLIATANQGSEATYESGFVIDKFPISRPNLTFSTLTVSNMSPEDSSIYLCSVEETVMNTEAFFGQGTRLTVV.

The chain couples TRBV6-5 to TRBJ2-7, with a tentative D call TRBD1 (5 bases). The CDR3 length is 14 residues. V gave up 4 bases and J gave up 6 bases, with 16 bases separating them. CDR1 and CDR2 (germline): MNHEY, SVGAGI. Here the CDR3 DNA reads TGTGCCAGCAGTTTTGACAGAGTGGGTGTCGAGCAGTACTTC. As protein: CASSFDRVGVEQYF.

This chain connects TRBV7-9 to TRBJ1-6, with D perhaps matching TRBD1 (5 bases). Germline V gives CDR1 SEHNR, CDR2 FQNEAQ (reference sequence). Trimming took off 5 bases at V and 7 bases at J, with 9 bases between the two ends. The CDR3 loop spans 13 amino acids. The CDR3 sequence is CASSERQNSPLHF. The CDR3 nucleotides are TGTGCCAGCAGCGAGCGACAGAATTCACCCCTCCACTTT. The full variable domain, completed using reference TRBV7-9 and TRBJ1-6, is DTGVSQNPRHKITKRGQNVTFRCDPISEHNRLYWYRQTLGQGPEFLTYFQNEAQLEKSRLLSDRFSAERPKGSFSTLEIQRTEQGDSAMYLCASSERQNSPLHFGNGTRLTVT.

The CDR3 protein is CASSAAPGQGPNYGYTF. CDR3 bases: TGTGCCAGCAGTGCCGCCCCGGGACAGGGCCCCAACTATGGCTACACCTTC. J is TRBJ1-2 and V is TRBV25-1; 9 nucleotides align to TRBD1. The CDR3 is 17 amino acids. Germline-derived CDR1 and CDR2 are MGHDK and SYGVNS. J gave up 2 bases and V 4 bases, and 11 bases lay outside the gene matches.

The CDR3 loop is CSVSYSGNTGELFF. The CDR3 DNA follows: TGCAGCGTTTCGTACAGCGGGAACACCGGGGAGCTGTTTTTT. The V call is TRBV29-1, the J call TRBJ2-2; TRBD2 might be the D (5 bases). Deletions cut 5 bases from V and 1 base from J, with 11 bases between. Germline V gene lookup returns CDR1 SQVTM and CDR2 ANQGSEA. This CDR3 contains 14 residues.

This chain uses TRBV6-1 with TRBJ2-5; D unclear. CDR3 length: 13 residues. With 3 bases removed from V and 7 bases from J, the gap between germline ends came to 12 bases. Germline CDR1 reads MNHNS; CDR2 reads SASEGT. The chain's CDR3 is CASSDNEYGTQYF. The CDR3 nucleotides are TGTGCCAGCAGTGATAACGAGTACGGGACCCAGTACTTC.

The rearrangement uses TRBV10-2 and TRBJ1-5, with D possibly matching TRBD1 (6 bases). Germline V CDR1 and CDR2: WSHSY, SAAADI. This CDR3 has 11 amino acids. V was trimmed by 10 bases and J by 8 bases, leaving 12 bases between them. Here the CDR3 DNA reads TGCGCCACCGGGGGGGGCGAGCCCCAGCATTTT. Its protein is CATGGGEPQHF.

This chain connects TRBV3-1 (or the pseudogene TRBV3-2) to TRBJ1-3, with D unresolved. There are 16 residues in the CDR3. CDR1 is LGHDT and CDR2 is YNNKEL in the germline V gene (reference sequence). The V and J ends lost 3 bases and 4 bases respectively, with 16 bases between them. CDR3 loop: CASSQNTGRRGNTIYF. The CDR3 region has the DNA TGTGCCAGCAGCCAGAATACCGGAAGGCGGGGAAACACCATATATTTT.

The chain combines TRBV15 with TRBJ2-7, with D possibly matching TRBD1 (6 bases). Germline lookup yields CDR1 LNHNV and CDR2 YYDKDF (reference sequence). V dropped 4 bases and J dropped 6 bases, with 7 bases sitting between them. The CDR3 totals 11 residues. For the CDR3, the DNA is TGTGCCACCAGCACAGGGGTCGAGCAGTACTTC. This encodes CATSTGVEQYF.

About this clone: Other DNA sequences within the sample encode an identical CDR3. The J gene is TRBJ2-4, the V gene TRBV10-2; D may be TRBD2 (5 bases). This CDR3 spans 14 amino acids. Germline CDR1 and CDR2: WSHSY and SAAADI. With 6 bases removed from V and 0 bases from J, the gap between germline ends came to 9 bases. The CDR3 DNA follows: TGCGCCAGCAGCTCCGGACTAGCCAAAAACATTCAGTACTTC. It codes for CASSSGLAKNIQYF.

The rearrangement uses TRBV5-1 and TRBJ2-2; 7 nucleotides match TRBD1. The CDR3 spans 17 residues. The germline V gene has CDR1 SGHRS and CDR2 YFSETQ. J lost 9 bases, V lost 3 bases, and 17 bases had no gene match. The CDR3 bases are TGCGCCAGCAGCTCCCGACAGGGCTTACCCTCCCGGTGGGAGCTGTTTTTT. Protein: CASSSRQGLPSRWELFF.

This clone was counted only a few times. The chain recombines TRBV12-3 or TRBV12-4 with TRBJ1-1, with 7 bases fitting TRBD1. With V trimmed by 7 bases and J by 6 bases, 5 bases remained unmatched. This CDR3 is built from 12 residues. CDR3 region: CASTLTGAEAFF. CDR3 sequence (DNA): TGTGCCAGCACCCTAACAGGGGCTGAAGCTTTCTTT.

This chain uses TRBV27 with TRBJ1-3; TRBD1 matches 7 bases. The V segment lost 3 bases and the J segment 4 bases; nucleotides outside the gene matches: 6. CDR1 MNHEY and CDR2 SMNVEV come from the germline V gene (reference sequence). The CDR3 has 15 residues. CDR3 region: CASSLEGAPGNTIYF. CDR3 bases: TGTGCCAGCAGTTTGGAGGGGGCGCCCGGAAACACCATATATTTT.

V is TRBV18 and J is TRBJ2-1, with 10 bases identical to TRBD2. V gave up 3 bases and J gave up 7 bases; unmatched junction bases: 12. The CDR3 extends over 17 amino acids. Germline CDR1 KGHSH, CDR2 LQKENI. The CDR3 nucleotides are TGTGCCAGCTCACCTCCTGGACTAGCGGTGAGGGGGAATGAGCAGTTCTTC. Encoded protein: CASSPPGLAVRGNEQFF. The full variable domain, its missing parts supplied by reference TRBV18 and TRBJ2-1, is NAGVMQNPRHLVRRRGQEARLRCSPMKGHSHVYWYRQLPEEGLKFMVYLQKENIIDESGMPKERFSAEFPKEGPSILRIQQVVRGDSAAYFCASSPPGLAVRGNEQFFGPGTRLTVL.

The chain links TRBV27 to TRBJ2-5, with 9 positions matching TRBD2. V lost 4 bases to trimming and J lost 2 bases; unmatched junction nucleotides: 5. Per the germline V gene, CDR1 is MNHEY and CDR2 is SMNVEV (reference sequence). The CDR3 consists of 15 residues. The DNA for the CDR3 is TGTGCCAGCAGTTCCAGCGGGGGGCCTCAAGAGACCCAGTACTTC. Its translation: CASSSSGGPQETQYF.